This T cell receptor beta chain was retrieved from a study of CD8 T cells in ankylosing spondylitis. Details on this clonotype: The antigen remains unidentified.

Study-level results: Apparently characteristic of ankylosing spondylitis blood was a TCR beta motif (roughly eight highly homologous variants). Some of the motif variants had earlier been found in reactive arthritis patients' fluid and blood. Enrichment of disease-linked clones was reportedly significant in matched ankylosing spondylitis synovial fluid.

Per germline, CDR1 SGHRS and CDR2 YFSETQ. This CDR3 is 17 amino acids long. V gave up 2 bases and J gave up 0 bases; unmatched junction bases: 7. Quantitative 5'-RACE was performed with molecular barcodes, and it yielded the TCR beta libraries. TCRdb passed the 5' RACE reads through MiXCR, listing each CDR3 protein once. The table shows about 360,000 distinct CDR3 sequences, with approximately 22% occurring only once. This TCR came from a male donor with ankylosing spondylitis or in good health (not recorded which). This chain joins TRBV5-1 and TRBJ2-1, with 8 nucleotides matching TRBD2. Sequencing was performed on blood, either unsorted or a sorted T cell fraction (not recorded which). The CDR3 nucleotides read TGCGCCAGCAGCTTCCTTGGCGGGGGGACCTCCTACAATGAGCAGTTCTTC. Translation: CASSFLGGGTSYNEQFF.